The rows below give T cell receptor beta chains drawn from one sample of a study of fetal regulatory T cell absence and autoimmunity. Profiling relied on immunoSEQ multiplex PCR, and the TCRdb table lists in-frame clones only, not all of them. The profile shows about 95,000 clones, about three quarters of them singletons. What was sequenced was pancreas tissue. Source of these receptors: a male donor with IPEX syndrome. Each CDR3 is given with its conserved first and last residue. A D gene is named only where the DNA matches it firmly. Clone size is given for some rows only: seen once, a few or many times, or a class if the clone is expanded.

clone size: .; V gene: TRBV6-4; J gene: TRBJ2-1; D gene: TRBD2; CDR3 DNA: TGTGCCAGCAGTGGTAGCGGGGGGTTCTCCTACAATGAGCAGTTCTTC; CDR3 protein: CASSGSGGFSYNEQFF
clone size: once; V gene: TRBV15; J gene: TRBJ2-7; D gene: .; CDR3 DNA: TGTGCCACCAGCAGAGCTATTCGAGGGCTGAACGAGCAGTACTTC; CDR3 protein: CATSRAIRGLNEQYF
clone size: few; V gene: TRBV28; J gene: TRBJ2-7; D gene: TRBD2; CDR3 DNA: TGTGCCAGCAGTCCTATAGCGGGGGGCGGGTACGAGCAGTACTTC; CDR3 protein: CASSPIAGGGYEQYF
clone size: .; V gene: TRBV29-1; J gene: TRBJ2-1; D gene: TRBD2; CDR3 DNA: TGCAGCGTTGGGACTAGCGGGAGTTACAATGAGCAGTTCTTC; CDR3 protein: CSVGTSGSYNEQFF
clone size: few; V gene: TRBV7-9; J gene: TRBJ1-2; D gene: TRBD1; CDR3 DNA: TGTGCCAGCAGCTCGGAGGGACAGGGCATATATGGCTACACCTTC; CDR3 protein: CASSSEGQGIYGYTF
clone size: .; V gene: TRBV10-3; J gene: TRBJ2-3; D gene: TRBD2; CDR3 DNA: TGTGCCATCAGCCATATTTCATTACTAGCGGGAAGTCCCGATACGCAGTATTTT; CDR3 protein: CAISHISLLAGSPDTQYF
clone size: .; V gene: TRBV27; J gene: TRBJ2-6; D gene: .; CDR3 DNA: TGTGCCAGCAGTGACTCTGGGGCCAACGTCCTGACTTTC; CDR3 protein: CASSDSGANVLTF
clone size: .; V gene: TRBV30; J gene: TRBJ1-2; D gene: .; CDR3 DNA: TGTGCCTGGAGTGTAGGTGGCGGATTCTATGGCTACACCTTC; CDR3 protein: CAWSVGGGFYGYTF
clone size: once; V gene: TRBV12-5; J gene: TRBJ2-3; D gene: TRBD2; CDR3 DNA: TGTGCTAGTGGTTTTGGGACTAGCGGGGGCACAGATACGCAGTATTTT; CDR3 protein: CASGFGTSGGTDTQYF
clone size: .; V gene: TRBV9; J gene: TRBJ2-3; D gene: .; CDR3 DNA: TGTGCCAGCAGCGTAGGAGCCAGCACAGATACGCAGTATTTT; CDR3 protein: CASSVGASTDTQYF
clone size: .; V gene: TRBV6-6; J gene: TRBJ1-2; D gene: TRBD1; CDR3 DNA: TGTGCCAGCAGCAGGGACAGTCTGGGCACCTTC; CDR3 protein: CASSRDSLGTF
clone size: .; V gene: TRBV5-1; J gene: TRBJ1-2; D gene: .; CDR3 DNA: TGCGCCAGCCCCTTCAAGGTCCTCTATGGCTACACCTTC; CDR3 protein: CASPFKVLYGYTF
clone size: few; V gene: TRBV21-1; J gene: TRBJ2-2; D gene: .; CDR3 DNA: TGTGCCAGCAGCAAACATAACACCGGGGAGCTGTTTTTT; CDR3 protein: CASSKHNTGELFF
clone size: once; V gene: TRBV5-7; J gene: TRBJ2-2; D gene: .; CDR3 DNA: TGTGCCAGCAGCTTGGTTGGCCGACGGGCCGGGGAGCTGTTTTTT; CDR3 protein: CASSLVGRRAGELFF
clone size: .; V gene: TRBV19; J gene: TRBJ1-3; D gene: .; CDR3 DNA: TGTGCCAGTAGTGTTCCTCAGGGGAGCTCTGGAAACACCATATATTTT; CDR3 protein: CASSVPQGSSGNTIYF
clone size: few; V gene: TRBV7-2; J gene: TRBJ1-2; D gene: TRBD1; CDR3 DNA: TGTGCCAGCAGCCGGACAGGGGGTGGATATAGCTACACCTTC; CDR3 protein: CASSRTGGGYSYTF
clone size: .; V gene: TRBV6-1; J gene: TRBJ2-1; D gene: .; CDR3 DNA: TGTGCCAGCAGTGACCTTAGCCCGAGCTCCTACAATGAGCAGTTCTTC; CDR3 protein: CASSDLSPSSYNEQFF
clone size: .; V gene: TRBV9; J gene: TRBJ2-7; D gene: .; CDR3 DNA: TGTGCCAGCAGCGTAGAGGGGGGCTCCTCCTACGAGCAGTACTTC; CDR3 protein: CASSVEGGSSYEQYF
clone size: .; V gene: TRBV10-3; J gene: TRBJ2-3; D gene: .; CDR3 DNA: TGTGCCATCCGAGGGGAAATCACAGATACGCAGTATTTT; CDR3 protein: CAIRGEITDTQYF
clone size: .; V gene: TRBV6-6; J gene: TRBJ2-1; D gene: TRBD1; CDR3 DNA: TGTGCCAGCAGTAACCGGGACAGGGAGGGAGGTGAGCAGTTCTTC; CDR3 protein: CASSNRDREGGEQFF
clone size: .; V gene: TRBV6-5; J gene: TRBJ1-6; D gene: TRBD1; CDR3 DNA: TGTGCCAGCAGTTACGGACAGGGGGCACCCCTCCACTTT; CDR3 protein: CASSYGQGAPLHF
clone size: .; V gene: TRBV7-9; J gene: TRBJ2-1; D gene: TRBD1; CDR3 DNA: TGTGCCAGCAGCTTGCAGGGGGTACCCTCCTACAATGAGCAGTTCTTC; CDR3 protein: CASSLQGVPSYNEQFF
clone size: .; V gene: TRBV7-9; J gene: TRBJ1-4; D gene: TRBD1; CDR3 DNA: TGTGCCAGCAGCGTAGGGGACAGGGGGGGAGAAAAACTGTTTTTT; CDR3 protein: CASSVGDRGGEKLFF
clone size: .; V gene: TRBV7-2; J gene: TRBJ1-6; D gene: .; CDR3 DNA: TGTGCCAGCAGCCCGGACAATAATTCACCCCTCCACTTT; CDR3 protein: CASSPDNNSPLHF
clone size: .; V gene: TRBV2; J gene: TRBJ1-5; D gene: .; CDR3 DNA: TGTGCCAGCAGCTTTAACGGGGGCGGACATAGCAATCAGCCCCAGCATTTT; CDR3 protein: CASSFNGGGHSNQPQHF
clone size: .; V gene: TRBV11-2; J gene: TRBJ1-6; D gene: .; CDR3 DNA: TGTGCCAGCAGGCCAGGGAGCTCCTATAATTCACCCCTCCACTTT; CDR3 protein: CASRPGSSYNSPLHF
clone size: .; V gene: TRBV19; J gene: TRBJ1-1; D gene: TRBD1; CDR3 DNA: TGTGCCAGTAGTGACAGGGGTCCGAACACTGAAGCTTTCTTT; CDR3 protein: CASSDRGPNTEAFF
clone size: .; V gene: TRBV29-1; J gene: TRBJ2-5; D gene: TRBD2; CDR3 DNA: TGCAGCGGGGGACTAGCGGACCAAGAGACCCAGTACTTC; CDR3 protein: CSGGLADQETQYF
clone size: .; V gene: TRBV19; J gene: TRBJ1-2; D gene: TRBD1; CDR3 DNA: TGTGCCAGTACCTCTGGCGCAGGGGGCTATGGCTACACCTTC; CDR3 protein: CASTSGAGGYGYTF
clone size: .; V gene: TRBV6-1; J gene: TRBJ2-5; D gene: TRBD2; CDR3 DNA: TGTGCCAGCAGTGAAACGACTAGCGGGGGGGCACGGGAGACCCAGTACTTC; CDR3 protein: CASSETTSGGARETQYF
clone size: .; V gene: TRBV7-6; J gene: TRBJ2-3; D gene: .; CDR3 DNA: TGTGCCAGCAGCCCCGGGGCCTACACAGATACGCAGTATTTT; CDR3 protein: CASSPGAYTDTQYF
clone size: .; V gene: TRBV4-3; J gene: TRBJ1-2; D gene: .; CDR3 DNA: TGCGCCAGCAGCCAAGTAACTGGGGTCTATGGCTACACCTTC; CDR3 protein: CASSQVTGVYGYTF
clone size: once; V gene: TRBV5-1; J gene: TRBJ2-1; D gene: .; CDR3 DNA: TGCGCCAGCAGCTACTTGGAGAGCGGGCACAACAATGAGCAGTTCTTC; CDR3 protein: CASSYLESGHNNEQFF
clone size: .; V gene: TRBV6-1; J gene: TRBJ2-1; D gene: TRBD2; CDR3 DNA: TGTGCCAGCAGTGAACAGCGGGACTTCTACAATGAGCAGTTCTTC; CDR3 protein: CASSEQRDFYNEQFF
clone size: few; V gene: TRBV6-1; J gene: TRBJ1-1; D gene: .; CDR3 DNA: TGTGCCAGCAGTTTCAGGAATCCCATCGCCACTGAAGCTTTCTTT; CDR3 protein: CASSFRNPIATEAFF
clone size: once; V gene: TRBV5-1; J gene: TRBJ2-7; D gene: TRBD1; CDR3 DNA: TGCGCCAGCAGCTTTGGCTTGGGACAGGGGGAAGAGCAGTACTTC; CDR3 protein: CASSFGLGQGEEQYF
clone size: .; V gene: TRBV7-9; J gene: TRBJ1-4; D gene: TRBD1; CDR3 DNA: TGTGCCAGCAGCTTACGGGACAGGGGGCGAGATGAAAAACTGTTTTTT; CDR3 protein: CASSLRDRGRDEKLFF
clone size: .; V gene: TRBV4-1; J gene: TRBJ2-1; D gene: .; CDR3 DNA: TGCGCCAGCAGCCAACGAACGGCCGCTTTACCTTTACCCTTCAGTGGTGAGCAGTTCTTC; CDR3 protein: CASSQRTAALPLPFSGEQFF
clone size: few; V gene: TRBV19; J gene: TRBJ1-1; D gene: .; CDR3 DNA: TGTGCCAGTAGTATACAGGGCACTGAAGCTTTCTTT; CDR3 protein: CASSIQGTEAFF
clone size: .; V gene: TRBV30; J gene: TRBJ2-3; D gene: .; CDR3 DNA: TGTGCCTGGAGAGGGTCTAGCGAAGATACGCAGTATTTT; CDR3 protein: CAWRGSSEDTQYF
clone size: .; V gene: TRBV2; J gene: TRBJ1-3; D gene: .; CDR3 DNA: TGTGCCAGCAACGACCCCGTGGCTGGGGGAAACACCATATATTTT; CDR3 protein: CASNDPVAGGNTIYF
clone size: .; V gene: TRBV10-3; J gene: TRBJ2-5; D gene: .; CDR3 DNA: TGTGCCATCAGTGAGTCATGGGAGACCCAGTACTTC; CDR3 protein: CAISESWETQYF
clone size: .; V gene: TRBV6-1; J gene: TRBJ2-7; D gene: TRBD2; CDR3 DNA: TGTGCCAGCAGTGTAGCGGGAGCTAGGGAGCAGTACTTC; CDR3 protein: CASSVAGAREQYF
clone size: .; V gene: TRBV4-1; J gene: TRBJ1-1; D gene: .; CDR3 DNA: TGCGCCAGCAGCCAAGACCCAATGAACACTGAAGCTTTCTTT; CDR3 protein: CASSQDPMNTEAFF
clone size: once; V gene: TRBV2; J gene: TRBJ2-1; D gene: .; CDR3 DNA: TGTGCCAGCAGTCTCCGACAGGGTCTACTAGCGGCTGTCTCCTACAATGAGCAGTTCTTC; CDR3 protein: CASSLRQGLLAAVSYNEQFF
clone size: .; V gene: TRBV6-1; J gene: TRBJ2-1; D gene: .; CDR3 DNA: TGTGCCAGCAGGGACCTTAGCTCCTACAATGAGCAGTTCTTC; CDR3 protein: CASRDLSSYNEQFF
clone size: .; V gene: TRBV9; J gene: TRBJ2-3; D gene: TRBD1; CDR3 DNA: TGTGCCAGCAGCGTAGCCTCGACAGGGCGCTACACAGATACGCAGTATTTT; CDR3 protein: CASSVASTGRYTDTQYF
clone size: .; V gene: TRBV4-1; J gene: TRBJ2-7; D gene: TRBD2; CDR3 DNA: TGCGCCAGCAGCCAGGCACCGGGACTAGCGGGATTTAAAGGATCCTACGAGCAGTACTTC; CDR3 protein: CASSQAPGLAGFKGSYEQYF